This TCR beta chain was identified in a study of blood T cell repertoires in COVID-19 (dated by TCRdb to 2020 to 2021). Study-level background: Samples from collaborators originated in the United States, Italy and Spain and spanned both the acute and convalescent phases of COVID-19. Sample metadata almost always included a de-identified subject ID, COVID-19 status, age in years and sex. The repertoires were released in a freely available public database meant as a resource for research on the immune response to SARS-CoV-2. The samples were drawn from two sources: the first 160 participants of the ongoing ImmuneRACE study, and fewer than 1,500 subjects contributed by 6 global collaborators. The material from the prospective study consisted of cDNA or gDNA derived from T cells, B-cell-depleted T cells, or PBMCs. Where available, HLA class I and class II types were taken from metadata supplied by the sample provider and were not determined by assay-based typing. Subjects who had been exposed to COVID-19, were actively infected with it, or had recovered from it provided the deeply sampled blood TCRbeta repertoires that made up the dataset.

Comments on this clone: This receptor's antigen is unknown. No qualities accompany the bases; no much larger clone lies one base away.

Whole blood was collected in K2EDTA tubes by collaborating institutions according to the institutions' own protocols. For TCRbeta analysis, collaborators shipped samples as frozen whole blood, isolated PBMCs, or DNA extracted from either of those sample types. TCRbeta CDR3 regions were amplified from genomic DNA using the immunoSEQ Assay, a bias-controlled multiplex PCR. The original methods were these. Nucleated cell counts per sample were estimated from amplification of reference gene primers within the assay. To quantify the absolute abundance of each unique TCRbeta CDR3 rearrangement, sequence reads were collapsed and filtered. For each sample, productive Simpson clonality was calculated as the square root of Simpson's diversity index over productive rearrangements. Entries here come from immuneACCESS through TCRdb and include only in-frame sequences with V and J called. Some clones fail to appear in such tables; in the studies checked, an unresolved V gene covers under half of the shortfall, and the cause of the remainder is unknown. For V, J and clone size, that table is used; D and trimming come from the DNA. The sample table shows approximately 100,000 clones, and more than 65% are seen once. About 10% of the sample goes to the ten largest clones.

Ends trimmed: V by 5 bases, J by 6 bases; bases unmatched to a gene: 4. The cysteine opens and the phenylalanine closes a CDR3 of 13 amino acids. The sequence is cut down to CDR3 DNA, 39 bases in frame from base 1. CDR1 and CDR2, looked up from the germline V gene, are MNHEY and SVGAGI. Overall study outcomes, separate from this receptor: Clinical and demographic metadata were provided uncurated, with the amount varying by source and participant.

Sequenced sample: peripheral blood. The sequence was collected from a woman aged 80 or older with acute or convalescent COVID-19. The rearranged chain carries TRBV6-5 and TRBJ1-5, and 7 bases in between align with TRBD1. The sequence in DNA is TGTGCCAGCAGTCCAGGGGGGAGTCAGCCCCAGCATTTT. Translated, it gives CASSPGGSQPQHF.